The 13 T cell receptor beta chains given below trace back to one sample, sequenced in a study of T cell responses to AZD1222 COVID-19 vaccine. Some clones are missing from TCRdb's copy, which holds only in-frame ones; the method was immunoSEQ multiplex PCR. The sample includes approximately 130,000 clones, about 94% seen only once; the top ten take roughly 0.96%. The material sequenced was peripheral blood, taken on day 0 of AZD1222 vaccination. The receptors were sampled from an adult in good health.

As DNA, the CDR3 is TGTGCCAGCAGTTTAGGGACCCGTGAAAAACTGTTTTTT. This sequence encodes CASSLGTREKLFF. This chain connects TRBV27 to TRBJ1-4, with D possibly being TRBD1 (5 bases). V was trimmed by 2 bases and J by 7 bases, leaving 8 bases between them. CDR3 length equals 13 residues. Germline CDR1 and CDR2: MNHEY and SMNVEV (reference sequence).

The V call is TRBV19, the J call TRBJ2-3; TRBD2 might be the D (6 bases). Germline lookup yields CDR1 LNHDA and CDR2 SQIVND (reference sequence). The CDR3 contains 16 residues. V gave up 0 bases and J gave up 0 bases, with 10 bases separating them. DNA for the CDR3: TGTGCCAGTAGTATAGAGGCTAGCGATAGCACAGATACGCAGTATTTT. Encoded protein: CASSIEASDSTDTQYF.

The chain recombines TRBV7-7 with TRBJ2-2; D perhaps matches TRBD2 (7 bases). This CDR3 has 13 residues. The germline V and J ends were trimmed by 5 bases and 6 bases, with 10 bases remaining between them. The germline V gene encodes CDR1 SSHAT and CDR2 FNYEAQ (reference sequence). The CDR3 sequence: CASSGGAAGELFF. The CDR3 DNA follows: TGTGCCAGCAGCGGGGGGGCGGCCGGGGAGCTGTTTTTT.

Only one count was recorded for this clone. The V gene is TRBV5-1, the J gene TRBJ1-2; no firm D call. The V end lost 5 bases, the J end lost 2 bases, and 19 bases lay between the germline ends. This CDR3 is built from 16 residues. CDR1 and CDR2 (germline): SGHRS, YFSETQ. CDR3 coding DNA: TGCGCCAGCAGTATGGGGTCAATTACGGACAACTATGGCTACACCTTC. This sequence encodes CASSMGSITDNYGYTF.

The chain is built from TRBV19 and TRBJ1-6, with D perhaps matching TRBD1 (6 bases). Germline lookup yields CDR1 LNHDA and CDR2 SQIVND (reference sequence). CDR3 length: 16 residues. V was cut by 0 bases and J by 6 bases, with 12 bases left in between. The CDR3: CASSIDRGSANSPLHF. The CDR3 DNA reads TGTGCCAGTAGTATAGACAGGGGCTCCGCTAATTCACCCCTCCACTTT.

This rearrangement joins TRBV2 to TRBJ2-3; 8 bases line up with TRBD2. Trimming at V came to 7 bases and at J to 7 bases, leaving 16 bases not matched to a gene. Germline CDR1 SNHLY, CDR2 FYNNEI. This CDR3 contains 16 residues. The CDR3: CASIYLRGGGPNTQYF. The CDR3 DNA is TGTGCCAGCATTTACTTGCGGGGCGGGGGGCCGAATACGCAGTATTTT.

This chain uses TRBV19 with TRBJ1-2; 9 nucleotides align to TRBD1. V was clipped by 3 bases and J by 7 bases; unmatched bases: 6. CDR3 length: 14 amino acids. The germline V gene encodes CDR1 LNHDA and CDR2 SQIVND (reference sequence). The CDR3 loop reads CASSIFDRGIGYTF. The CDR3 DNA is TGTGCCAGTAGTATTTTCGACAGGGGGATTGGCTACACCTTC. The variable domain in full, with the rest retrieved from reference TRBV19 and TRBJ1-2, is DGGITQSPKYLFRKEGQNVTLSCEQNLNHDAMYWYRQDPGQGLRLIYYSQIVNDFQKGDIAEGYSVSREKKESFPLTVTSAQKNPTAFYLCASSIFDRGIGYTFGSGTRLTVV.

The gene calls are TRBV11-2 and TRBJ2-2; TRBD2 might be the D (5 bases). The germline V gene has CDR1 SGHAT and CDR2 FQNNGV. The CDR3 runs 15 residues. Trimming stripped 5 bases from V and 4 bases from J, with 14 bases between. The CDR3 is CASSPPGSGTGELFF. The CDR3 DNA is TGTGCCAGCAGCCCCCCGGGGTCGGGCACCGGGGAGCTGTTTTTT. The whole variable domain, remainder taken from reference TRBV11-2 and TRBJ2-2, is EAGVAQSPRYKIIEKRQSVAFWCNPISGHATLYWYQQILGQGPKLLIQFQNNGVVDDSQLPKDRFSAERLKGVDSTLKIQPAKLEDSAVYLCASSPPGSGTGELFFGEGSRLTVL.

CDR3: CASSPMGLAKETQYF. In DNA, the CDR3 is TGTGCCAGCTCACCGATGGGACTAGCGAAAGAGACCCAGTACTTC. The V gene is TRBV18, the J gene TRBJ2-5, with 10 bases that match TRBD2. Germline CDR1 is KGHSH and CDR2 is LQKENI. Losses at the gene ends were 3 bases for V and 3 bases for J; bases not matched to a gene: 4. The CDR3 sequence is 15 residues long.

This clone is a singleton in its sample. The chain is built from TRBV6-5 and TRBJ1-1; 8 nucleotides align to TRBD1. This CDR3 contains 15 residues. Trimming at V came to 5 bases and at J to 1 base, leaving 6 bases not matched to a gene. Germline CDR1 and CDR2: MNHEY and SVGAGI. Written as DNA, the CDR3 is TGTGCCAGCAGTAGGTTGACAGGGGCGAACACTGAAGCTTTCTTT. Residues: CASSRLTGANTEAFF.

The CDR3 DNA sequence: TGTGCCAGCAGCTTGTTTAGGACAGGGGTAAACGAGCAGTACTTC. It encodes CASSLFRTGVNEQYF. The chain links TRBV5-5 to TRBJ2-7; 9 bases map to TRBD1. V lost 1 base, J lost 5 bases, and 7 bases stayed unmatched. This CDR3 has 15 residues. Germline-derived CDR1 and CDR2 are SGHKS and YYEKEE (reference sequence).

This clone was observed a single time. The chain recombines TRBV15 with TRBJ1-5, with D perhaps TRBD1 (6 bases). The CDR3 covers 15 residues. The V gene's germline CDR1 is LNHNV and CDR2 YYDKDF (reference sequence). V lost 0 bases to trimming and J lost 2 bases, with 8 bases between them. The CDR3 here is CATSREQGGNQPQHF. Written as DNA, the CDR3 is TGTGCCACCAGCAGAGAACAGGGTGGCAATCAGCCCCAGCATTTT.

CDR3 in amino acids: CASSERGYSNQPQHF. The CDR3 coding sequence is TGCGCCAGCAGTGAAAGGGGATATAGCAATCAGCCCCAGCATTTT. The J gene is TRBJ1-5, the V gene TRBV10-2; weak D call: TRBD1 (5 bases). CDR1 is WSHSY and CDR2 is SAAADI in the germline V gene. The ends were cut back, 3 bases at V and 0 bases at J, with 9 bases in the middle. The CDR3 runs to 15 residues.